This T cell receptor beta chain was observed in a study of blood T cell repertoires in COVID-19. About the study: The origin of the acute and convalescent COVID-19 samples was the United States, Italy and Spain. From T cells, B-cell-depleted T cells, or PBMCs came the material, which was cDNA or gDNA.

The CDR3 is 14 amino acids. Germline lookup yields CDR1 SGHVS and CDR2 FQNEAQ. The V end lost 5 bases, the J end lost 0 bases, and 11 bases lay between the germline ends. Authors' analysis steps: Estimates of nucleated cell counts were drawn from the amplification of reference gene primers. Produced via immunoSEQ multiplex PCR; TCRdb's table is partial and in-frame only. The V and J calls and clone size come from that table; D and trimming were worked out from the DNA. The sample carries 40,000 to 45,000 clones, around 90% recorded once. The specimen sequenced was peripheral blood. The clonotype was recovered from a man in his forties or fifties with active COVID-19. The chain combines TRBV7-8 with TRBJ2-7, with D possibly being TRBD2 (7 bases). CDR3 DNA sequence: TGTGCCAGCAGCCGGGGGGCTATCTCCTACGAGCAGTACTTC. This gives the protein CASSRGAISYEQYF.